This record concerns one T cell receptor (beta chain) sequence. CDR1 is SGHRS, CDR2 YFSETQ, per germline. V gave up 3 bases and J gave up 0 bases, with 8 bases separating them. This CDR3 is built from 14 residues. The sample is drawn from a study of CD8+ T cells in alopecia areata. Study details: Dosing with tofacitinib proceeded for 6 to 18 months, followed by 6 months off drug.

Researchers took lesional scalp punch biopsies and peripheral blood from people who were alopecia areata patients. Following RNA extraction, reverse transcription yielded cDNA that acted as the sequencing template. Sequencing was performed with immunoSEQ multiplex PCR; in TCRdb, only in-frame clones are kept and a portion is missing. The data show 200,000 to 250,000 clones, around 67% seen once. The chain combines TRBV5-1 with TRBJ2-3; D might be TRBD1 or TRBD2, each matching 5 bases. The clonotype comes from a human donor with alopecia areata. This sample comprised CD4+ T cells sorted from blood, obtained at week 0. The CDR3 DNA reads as TGCGCCAGCAGCTCCGGGACCAGCACAGATACGCAGTATTTT. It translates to CASSSGTSTDTQYF.